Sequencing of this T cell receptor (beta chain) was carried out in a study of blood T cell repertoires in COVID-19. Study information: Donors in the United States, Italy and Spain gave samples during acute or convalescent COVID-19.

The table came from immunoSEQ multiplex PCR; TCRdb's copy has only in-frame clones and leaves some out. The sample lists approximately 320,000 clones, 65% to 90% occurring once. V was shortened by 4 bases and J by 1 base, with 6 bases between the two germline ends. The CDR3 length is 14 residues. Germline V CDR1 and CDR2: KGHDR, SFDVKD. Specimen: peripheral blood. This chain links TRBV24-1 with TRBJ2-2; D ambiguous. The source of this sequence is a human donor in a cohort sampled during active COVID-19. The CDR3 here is CATSDRRNTGELFF. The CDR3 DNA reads TGTGCCACCAGTGACCGTAGGAACACCGGGGAGCTGTTTTTT.